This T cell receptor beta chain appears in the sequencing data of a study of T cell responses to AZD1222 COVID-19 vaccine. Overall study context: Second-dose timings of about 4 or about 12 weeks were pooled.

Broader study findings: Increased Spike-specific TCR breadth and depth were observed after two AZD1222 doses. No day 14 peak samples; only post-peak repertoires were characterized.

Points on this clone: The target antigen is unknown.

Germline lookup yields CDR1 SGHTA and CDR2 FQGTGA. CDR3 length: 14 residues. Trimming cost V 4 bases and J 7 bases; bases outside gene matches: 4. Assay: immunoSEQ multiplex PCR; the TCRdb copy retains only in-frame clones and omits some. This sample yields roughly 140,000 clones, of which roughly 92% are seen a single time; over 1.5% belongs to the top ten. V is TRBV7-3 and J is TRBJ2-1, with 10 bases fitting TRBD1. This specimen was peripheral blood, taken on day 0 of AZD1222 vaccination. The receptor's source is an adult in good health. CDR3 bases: TGTGCCAGCAGCTCGGGACAGGGGATTAATGAGCAGTTCTTC. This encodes CASSSGQGINEQFF.